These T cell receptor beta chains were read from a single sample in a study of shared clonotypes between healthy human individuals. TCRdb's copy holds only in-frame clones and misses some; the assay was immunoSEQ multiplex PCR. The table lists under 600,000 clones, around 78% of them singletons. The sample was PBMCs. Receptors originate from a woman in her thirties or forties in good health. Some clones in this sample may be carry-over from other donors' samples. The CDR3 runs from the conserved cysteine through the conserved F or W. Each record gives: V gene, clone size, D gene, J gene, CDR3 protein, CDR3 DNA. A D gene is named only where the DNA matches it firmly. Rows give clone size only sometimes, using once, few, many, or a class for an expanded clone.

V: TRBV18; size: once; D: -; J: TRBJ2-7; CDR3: CASSPGARGNHEQYF; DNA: TGTGCCAGCTCACCAGGGGCCAGGGGTAACCACGAGCAGTACTTC
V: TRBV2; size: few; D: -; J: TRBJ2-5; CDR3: CASYRAQETQYF; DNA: TGTGCCAGCTATAGGGCCCAAGAGACCCAGTACTTC
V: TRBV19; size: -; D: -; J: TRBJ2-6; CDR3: CASSISVNSGANVLTF; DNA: TGTGCCAGTAGTATTTCGGTAAACTCTGGGGCCAACGTCCTGACTTTC
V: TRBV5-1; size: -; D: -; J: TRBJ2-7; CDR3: CASSLPSRGYEQYF; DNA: TGCGCCAGCAGCTTGCCCAGTCGGGGCTACGAGCAGTACTTC
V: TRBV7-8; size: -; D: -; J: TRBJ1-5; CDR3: CASSQGGASNQPQHF; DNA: TGTGCCAGCAGCCAAGGCGGGGCGAGCAATCAGCCCCAGCATTTT
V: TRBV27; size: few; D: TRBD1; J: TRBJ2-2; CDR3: CASCGTGVAGELFF; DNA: TGTGCCAGCTGCGGGACAGGGGTGGCCGGGGAGCTGTTTTTT
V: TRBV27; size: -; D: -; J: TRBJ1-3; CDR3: CASSFPPGARRDSGNTIYF; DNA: TGTGCCAGCAGTTTCCCCCCAGGCGCAAGACGAGACTCTGGAAACACCATATATTTT
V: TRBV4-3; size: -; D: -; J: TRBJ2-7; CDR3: CASSQLTGYEQYF; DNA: TGCGCCAGCAGCCAACTAACAGGCTACGAGCAGTACTTC
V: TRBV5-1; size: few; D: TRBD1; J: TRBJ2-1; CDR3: CASSLNLRDRNNEQFF; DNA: TGCGCCAGCAGCTTGAACCTCCGGGACAGGAACAATGAGCAGTTCTTC
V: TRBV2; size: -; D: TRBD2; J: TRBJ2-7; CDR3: CASTGTSGSGSYEQYF; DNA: TGTGCCAGCACAGGGACTAGCGGGAGTGGGTCCTACGAGCAGTACTTC
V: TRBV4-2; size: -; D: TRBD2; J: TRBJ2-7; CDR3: CASSLAGGVGYEQYF; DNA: TGTGCCAGCAGCTTGGCCGGGGGGGTCGGCTACGAGCAGTACTTC
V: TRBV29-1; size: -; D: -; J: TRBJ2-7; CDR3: CSVEEGNEQYF; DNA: TGCAGCGTCGAGGAGGGGAACGAGCAGTACTTC
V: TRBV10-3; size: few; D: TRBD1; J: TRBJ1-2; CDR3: CAISSPGQGLYGYTF; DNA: TGTGCCATTTCCTCGCCGGGACAGGGTCTCTATGGCTACACCTTC
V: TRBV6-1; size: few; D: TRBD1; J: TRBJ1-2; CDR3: CASSASTGYGYTF; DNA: TGTGCCAGCAGTGCCTCGACAGGGTATGGCTACACCTTC
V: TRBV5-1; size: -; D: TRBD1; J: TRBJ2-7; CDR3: CASSPTGTGQYEQYF; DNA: TGCGCCAGCAGCCCCACCGGGACAGGGCAATACGAGCAGTACTTC
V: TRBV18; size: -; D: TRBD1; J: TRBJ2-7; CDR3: CASSPGTGTDEQYF; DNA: TGTGCCAGCTCACCCGGGACAGGGACCGACGAGCAGTACTTC
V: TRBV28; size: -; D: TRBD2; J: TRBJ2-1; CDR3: CASSPSGITYNEQFF; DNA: TGTGCCAGCAGTCCTAGCGGAATAACCTACAATGAGCAGTTCTTC
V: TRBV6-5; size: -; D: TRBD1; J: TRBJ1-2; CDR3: CASSYTGGVYGYTF; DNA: TGTGCCAGCAGTTACACAGGGGGCGTCTATGGCTACACCTTC
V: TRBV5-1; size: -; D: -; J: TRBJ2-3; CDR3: CASSFEGPDTQYF; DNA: TGCGCCAGCAGCTTCGAGGGGCCAGATACGCAGTATTTT
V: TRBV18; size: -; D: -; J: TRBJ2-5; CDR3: CASSPGTTGLETQYF; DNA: TGTGCCAGCTCGCCCGGGACCACGGGATTAGAGACCCAGTACTTC
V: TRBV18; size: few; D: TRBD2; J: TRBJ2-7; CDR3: CASSLPTSGYEQYF; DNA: TGTGCCAGCTCACTTCCGACTAGCGGCTACGAGCAGTACTTC
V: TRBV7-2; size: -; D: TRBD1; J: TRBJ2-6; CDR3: CASSTQGAGANVLTF; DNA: TGTGCCAGCAGCACCCAGGGGGCTGGGGCCAACGTCCTGACTTTC
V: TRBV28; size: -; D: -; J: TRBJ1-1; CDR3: CASSLLVVNTEAFF; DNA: TGTGCCAGCAGTTTACTGGTGGTGAACACTGAAGCTTTCTTT
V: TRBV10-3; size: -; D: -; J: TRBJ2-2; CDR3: CAISESWGRELFF; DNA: TGTGCCATCAGTGAGTCGTGGGGGAGGGAGCTGTTTTTT
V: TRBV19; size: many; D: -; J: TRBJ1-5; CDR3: CASNRGFSNQPQHF; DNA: TGTGCCAGTAATCGGGGCTTTAGCAATCAGCCCCAGCATTTT
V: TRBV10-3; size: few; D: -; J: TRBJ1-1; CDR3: CAIDGRDGTEAFF; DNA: TGTGCCATCGACGGGAGGGACGGAACTGAAGCTTTCTTT
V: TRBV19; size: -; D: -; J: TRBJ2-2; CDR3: CASSISSGELFF; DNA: TGTGCCAGTAGTATCAGTTCCGGGGAGCTGTTTTTT
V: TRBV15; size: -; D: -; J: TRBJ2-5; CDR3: CATSRDNGHEETQYF; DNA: TGTGCCACCAGCAGAGATAACGGACATGAAGAGACCCAGTACTTC
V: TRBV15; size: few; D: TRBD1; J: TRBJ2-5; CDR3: CATSPWTGGVGETQYF; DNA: TGTGCCACCAGCCCGTGGACAGGGGGGGTGGGAGAGACCCAGTACTTC
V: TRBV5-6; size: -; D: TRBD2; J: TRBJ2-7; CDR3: CASSLRGVHYEQYF; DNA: TGTGCCAGCAGCTTGCGGGGGGTCCACTACGAGCAGTACTTC
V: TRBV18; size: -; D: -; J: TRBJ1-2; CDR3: CASSPDRDYGYTF; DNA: TGTGCCAGCTCACCAGACCGGGATTATGGCTACACCTTC
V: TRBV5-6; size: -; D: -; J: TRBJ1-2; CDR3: CASSSPGSSYGYTF; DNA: TGTGCCAGCAGCTCACCGGGTAGTAGCTATGGCTACACCTTC
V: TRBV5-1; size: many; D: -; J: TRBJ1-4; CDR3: CASSLGGQATNEKLFF; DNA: TGCGCCAGCAGCTTGGGAGGCCAGGCAACTAATGAAAAACTGTTTTTT
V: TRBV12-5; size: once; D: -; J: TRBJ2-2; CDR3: CASMVGSSTGELFF; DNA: TGTGCTAGTATGGTGGGGTCGAGCACCGGGGAGCTGTTTTTT
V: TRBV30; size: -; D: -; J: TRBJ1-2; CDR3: CAWRKTAGAGYTF; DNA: TGTGCCTGGCGGAAAACGGCAGGGGCGGGCTACACCTTC
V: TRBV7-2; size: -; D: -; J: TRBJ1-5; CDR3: CASSPVVDQPQHF; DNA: TGTGCCAGCAGTCCAGTCGTCGACCAGCCCCAGCATTTT
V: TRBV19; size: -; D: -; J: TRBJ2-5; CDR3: CASSSSGAPWTQYF; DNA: TGTGCCAGCAGTTCGTCCGGGGCCCCCTGGACCCAGTACTTC